Listed here are 26 T cell receptor beta chains from one sample, sequenced in a study of cytomegalovirus exposure and HLA in healthy donors. Primers included in the PCR were 60 Vbeta and 13 Jbeta primers. Generated by immunoSEQ multiplex PCR, the TCRdb table keeps only in-frame clones and is missing some. This sample yields 89,000 or so clones, of which 75% to 85% are seen a single time; approximately 11% belongs to the top ten. Sequencing was done on a sample of PBMCs. The receptor source for this set is a man between 18 and 35 years old in good health and CMV-seropositive.

The rearrangement links TRBV4-2 to TRBJ2-3; the D is unclear. Germline V gives CDR1 LGHNA, CDR2 YNFKEQ. V was pared by 1 base and J by 3 bases, with 5 bases between. The CDR3 sequence is 13 residues long. The CDR3 spells CASSQVRTDTQYF. For the CDR3, the DNA is TGTGCCAGCAGCCAAGTTCGGACAGATACGCAGTATTTT.

This chain joins TRBV27 and TRBJ2-5, with TRBD2 matching 9 bases. This CDR3 spans 13 amino acids. The junction had 4 bases not matched to a gene; V was cut back by 7 bases and J by 4 bases. CDR1 and CDR2 from the germline V gene are MNHEY and SMNVEV (reference sequence). CDR3 amino acids: CASTPAGGETQYF. In DNA, the CDR3 is TGTGCCAGCACGCCAGCGGGGGGAGAGACCCAGTACTTC.

This chain links TRBV2 with TRBJ2-1; TRBD1 matches 7 bases. CDR3 length: 16 residues. V shed 2 bases and J 3 bases; nucleotides not matched to a gene: 7. Germline values: CDR1 SNHLY, CDR2 FYNNEI. The CDR3 protein is CASSERQGRDYNEQFF. The CDR3 bases are TGTGCCAGCAGTGAAAGACAGGGTCGGGACTACAATGAGCAGTTCTTC.

The chain combines TRBV11-2 with TRBJ2-3, with 8 bases aligning to TRBD2. CDR3 length: 16 amino acids. With V trimmed by 0 bases and J by 3 bases, 5 bases remained unmatched. Looked up from germline, CDR1 is SGHAT and CDR2 is FQNNGV. CDR3 DNA sequence: TGTGCCAGCAGCTTAGAGAGCGGGGGTGGGACAGATACGCAGTATTTT. This translates into CASSLESGGGTDTQYF.

V and J are TRBV9 and TRBJ2-3; 11 bases match TRBD2. V trimming: 3 bases; J trimming: 3 bases; junction bases outside the gene matches: 9. Germline-derived CDR1 and CDR2 are SGDLS and YYNGEE. The CDR3 length is 17 residues. The CDR3 DNA is TGTGCCAGCAGCGAACACATAGCGGGGGGGCCGACAGATACGCAGTATTTT. Protein: CASSEHIAGGPTDTQYF. Full variable domain (remainder filled in from reference TRBV9 and TRBJ2-3): DSGVTQTPKHLITATGQRVTLRCSPRSGDLSVYWYQQSLDQGLQFLIQYYNGEERAKGNILERFSAQQFPDLHSELNLSSLELGDSALYFCASSEHIAGGPTDTQYFGPGTRLTVL.

This sequence joins TRBV7-7 and TRBJ2-7; D is unresolved. CDR3 length: 16 residues. V was cut by 2 bases and J by 1 base, with 15 bases left in between. Germline V gene data show CDR1 as SSHAT and CDR2 as FNYEAQ (reference sequence). The CDR3 reads CASSLSSRKDSYEQYF. In DNA, the CDR3 is TGTGCCAGCAGCTTAAGTAGCCGGAAAGATTCCTACGAGCAGTACTTC.

This clone was seen a handful of times. This chain connects TRBV7-2 to TRBJ2-1; tentative D call: TRBD2 (7 bases). The V gene lost 5 bases and the J gene lost 10 bases, with 15 bases spanning the gap. The CDR3 loop spans 13 amino acids. CDR1 is SGHTA, CDR2 FQGNSA, per germline. DNA of the CDR3: TGTGCCAGCAGCACTGGGGGGGCCGGGGAGCAGTTCTTC. As protein: CASSTGGAGEQFF.

This chain connects TRBV21-1 to TRBJ2-7; the tabulated D call, TRBD1, remains unverified against the DNA. TRBV21-1 is a documented pseudogene. This CDR3 contains 14 residues. The CDR3 nucleotides are TGTGCCAGCAGCATTGGACAGGGGTCCTACGAGCAGTACTTC. It specifies CASSIGQGSYEQYF.

The V and J genes are TRBV6-1 and TRBJ2-5; 7 bases are a match to TRBD1. The CDR3 runs to 14 residues. The trim removed 5 bases at V and 4 bases at J, leaving 7 bases unmatched. The germline CDR1 and CDR2 sequences are MNHNS and SASEGT. CDR3 nucleotides: TGTGCCAGCAGTACTGACAGGGTTCGAGAGACCCAGTACTTC. As protein: CASSTDRVRETQYF.

V and J are TRBV12-5 and TRBJ2-4; no firm D call. V lost 1 base and J 0 bases, leaving 16 bases between the germline ends. CDR1 and CDR2 (germline): LGHNT, FRNRAP. The CDR3 is 18 amino acids. Here the CDR3 DNA reads TGTGCTAGTGGTTTGGCTGAGAGCCAAGTTGTAGCCAAAAACATTCAGTACTTC. Its translation is CASGLAESQVVAKNIQYF.

This clone came up a few times. The chain combines TRBV7-9 with TRBJ2-2; D may be TRBD1 (6 bases). Germline V gene data show CDR1 as SEHNR and CDR2 as FQNEAQ (reference sequence). The CDR3 length is 16 residues. With 1 base removed from V and 4 bases from J, the gap between germline ends came to 13 bases. In nucleotides, the CDR3 is TGTGCCAGCAGCTTAGTTGGGGGCCTGGGCACCGGGGAGCTGTTTTTT. Protein product: CASSLVGGLGTGELFF.

The chain couples TRBV9 to TRBJ1-1; 7 bases align to TRBD1. The trim removed 2 bases at V and 5 bases at J, leaving 9 bases unmatched. This CDR3 is built from 15 residues. Germline CDR1 reads SGDLS; CDR2 reads YYNGEE. The CDR3 sequence is CASSVGQAPETEAFF. CDR3 in DNA: TGTGCCAGCAGCGTTGGACAGGCGCCGGAGACTGAAGCTTTCTTT.

The rearrangement joins TRBV29-1 to TRBJ1-1, with TRBD1 identical over 8 bases. This CDR3 has 13 amino acids. Germline CDR1 reads SQVTM; CDR2 reads ANQGSEA. The V segment lost 7 bases and the J segment 2 bases; nucleotides outside the gene matches: 6. CDR3 sequence (DNA): TGCAGCGGTATGGGACAGGCCAACACTGAAGCTTTCTTT. Translating it yields CSGMGQANTEAFF.

This chain uses TRBV18 with TRBJ2-3; a weak D match, TRBD1 (6 bases). The CDR3 length is 15 residues. Trimming took 3 bases from V and 2 from J, leaving 12 bases between them. Germline V lookup: CDR1 KGHSH, CDR2 LQKENI. CDR3 sequence (DNA): TGTGCCAGCTCACCCACGGACAGTCACACAGATACGCAGTATTTT. It yields the protein CASSPTDSHTDTQYF.

This sequence joins TRBV6-6 and TRBJ2-3; TRBD2 matches 11 bases. After removal of 2 bases from V and 4 bases from J, the junction contained 5 bases not matched to a gene. Germline V gene data show CDR1 as MNHNY and CDR2 as SVGAGI (reference sequence). The CDR3 has 16 amino acids. CDR3 sequence (DNA): TGTGCCAGCAGTTACGATACTAGCGGGGGCGCAGATACGCAGTATTTT. Amino acid sequence: CASSYDTSGGADTQYF.

The chain recombines TRBV7-3 with TRBJ2-2; the D is unclear. CDR3 length: 13 residues. V was clipped by 0 bases and J by 4 bases, with 3 bases between them. Looked up from germline, CDR1 is SGHTA and CDR2 is FQGTGA. CDR3 coding DNA: TGTGCCAGCAGCTTAACCAGCACCGGGGAGCTGTTTTTT. Protein product: CASSLTSTGELFF.

This clone appeared a few times. The gene calls are TRBV6-1 and TRBJ1-4; possible D gene TRBD1, 5 bases. The CDR3 has 12 amino acids. Trimming removed 6 bases at V and 7 bases at J, with 9 bases between. Per germline, CDR1 MNHNS and CDR2 SASEGT. CDR3 bases: TGTGCCAGCAGCCAGGGCCCTGAAAAACTGTTTTTT. Protein sequence: CASSQGPEKLFF.

The rearrangement joins TRBV7-9 to TRBJ2-7, with D possibly being TRBD1 (5 bases). The V end lost 7 bases, the J end lost 7 bases, and 23 bases lay between the germline ends. CDR1 and CDR2 from the germline V gene are SEHNR and FQNEAQ (reference sequence). The CDR3 runs 15 residues. The CDR3 loop reads CASTIGAERKGEQYF. The CDR3 nucleotides read TGTGCCAGCACGATAGGCGCTGAGCGAAAGGGGGAGCAGTACTTC.

The gene calls are TRBV7-9 and TRBJ1-5, with D hard to call. CDR1 is SEHNR and CDR2 is FQNEAQ in the germline V gene (reference sequence). With 5 bases removed from V and 8 bases from J, the gap between germline ends came to 13 bases. CDR3 length: 13 residues. DNA of the CDR3: TGTGCCAGCAGCCTCTCGGGGTCGGAGCCCCAGCATTTT. Translation: CASSLSGSEPQHF.

The chain couples TRBV19 to TRBJ2-1, with TRBD2 identical over 14 bases. CDR3 size: 15 residues. V dropped 5 bases and J dropped 8; count of bases not matched to a gene: 5. CDR1 LNHDA and CDR2 SQIVND come from the germline V gene (reference sequence). CDR3 DNA sequence: TGTGCCAGTAGTTCCCGGACTAGCGGGGGGTATGAGCAGTTCTTC. Residues: CASSSRTSGGYEQFF.

The V gene is TRBV10-1, the J gene TRBJ2-1; 7 nucleotides line up with TRBD2. CDR1 is WNHNN and CDR2 is SYGVQD in the germline V gene (reference sequence). This CDR3 contains 15 residues. J was trimmed by 10 bases and V by 8 bases; bases with no gene match: 17. As DNA, the CDR3 is TGCGCCAGCTCGACCGGGACTATAACCTCCGTGGAGCAGTTCTTC. This translates into CASSTGTITSVEQFF.

This clone was detected a few times. The chain is built from TRBV7-9 and TRBJ2-3, with TRBD2 identical over 7 bases. The CDR3 is 19 residues long. Per the germline V gene, CDR1 is SEHNR and CDR2 is FQNEAQ (reference sequence). V shed 3 bases, J shed 1 base, and the junction held 16 bases outside the gene matches. As DNA, the CDR3 is TGTGCCAGCAGCTTTCAGAGTGGCGGGGGTATCGTACGCACAGATACGCAGTATTTT. The encoded protein is CASSFQSGGGIVRTDTQYF. The whole variable domain, remainder taken from reference TRBV7-9 and TRBJ2-3, is DTGVSQNPRHKITKRGQNVTFRCDPISEHNRLYWYRQTLGQGPEFLTYFQNEAQLEKSRLLSDRFSAERPKGSFSTLEIQRTEQGDSAMYLCASSFQSGGGIVRTDTQYFGPGTRLTVL.

This clone was detected once. The chain carries TRBV5-1 and TRBJ2-3; TRBD2 agrees at 8 bases. This CDR3 is 16 amino acids long. The V gene's germline CDR1 is SGHRS and CDR2 YFSETQ. Unmatched junction bases numbered 7, after V lost 0 bases and J lost 4 bases. CDR3 residues: CASSLGPGGSPDTQYF. The CDR3 DNA reads TGCGCCAGCAGCTTGGGTCCGGGGGGGTCGCCAGATACGCAGTATTTT.

This clone has only a few counts. CDR3 residues: CASSISSGGSSYEQYF. In DNA form, the CDR3 reads TGTGCCAGCAGCATATCTAGCGGGGGGAGCTCCTACGAGCAGTACTTC. V and J are TRBV7-2 and TRBJ2-7; TRBD2 matches at 11 bases. V gave up 5 bases and J gave up 0 bases; unmatched junction bases: 6. Germline values: CDR1 SGHTA, CDR2 FQGNSA. CDR3 length equals 16 residues.

This clone was picked up a small number of times. V and J are TRBV5-6 and TRBJ2-5; perhaps TRBD2 as D (6 bases). Trimming shortened V by 4 bases and J by 1 base, and 8 bases separated the two germline ends. The CDR3 has 13 amino acids. Germline V lookup: CDR1 SGHDT, CDR2 YYEEEE. CDR3 sequence: CASSQGLQETQYF. CDR3 coding DNA: TGTGCCAGCAGCCAGGGACTCCAAGAGACCCAGTACTTC.

This chain links TRBV6-1 with TRBJ2-5; 11 nucleotides match TRBD2. The ends lost 3 bases at V and 1 base at J; junction bases unmatched: 7. The CDR3 is 17 amino acids. Germline CDR1 MNHNS, CDR2 SASEGT. CDR3 loop: CASSDGLAGGRQETQYF. The CDR3 DNA sequence: TGTGCCAGCAGTGATGGGCTAGCGGGGGGTCGCCAAGAGACCCAGTACTTC.